The T cell receptor (beta chain) described here comes from a study of blood T cell repertoires in COVID-19. The V end was cut by 4 bases, the J end by 3 bases, with 16 bases between. CDR3 length: 16 amino acids. The germline CDR1 and CDR2 sequences are SGDLS and YYNGEE. Repertoires were generated with immunoSEQ multiplex PCR, while TCRdb's copy carries only in-frame clones and drops some. The table includes about 72,000 clones, 80% to 90% detected once. V and J are TRBV9 and TRBJ2-2; D is unclear. Input material: peripheral blood. The source of this sequence is a man between 65 and 85 years old with active or convalescent COVID-19. The CDR3 reads CASSTPAVGYTGELFF. CDR3 DNA sequence: TGTGCCAGCAGCACCCCGGCGGTCGGGTACACCGGGGAGCTGTTTTTT.